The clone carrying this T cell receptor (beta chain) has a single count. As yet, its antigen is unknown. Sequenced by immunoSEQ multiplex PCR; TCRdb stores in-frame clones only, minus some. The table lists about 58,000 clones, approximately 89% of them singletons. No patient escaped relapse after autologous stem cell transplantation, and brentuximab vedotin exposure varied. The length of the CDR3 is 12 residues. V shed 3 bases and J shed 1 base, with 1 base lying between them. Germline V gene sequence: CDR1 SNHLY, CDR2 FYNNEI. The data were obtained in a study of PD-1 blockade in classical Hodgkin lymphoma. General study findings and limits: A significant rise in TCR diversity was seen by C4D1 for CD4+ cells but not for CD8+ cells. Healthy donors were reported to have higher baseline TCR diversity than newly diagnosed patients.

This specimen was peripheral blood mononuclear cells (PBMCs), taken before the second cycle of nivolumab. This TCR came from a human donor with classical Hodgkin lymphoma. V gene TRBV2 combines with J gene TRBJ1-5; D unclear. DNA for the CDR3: TGTGCCAGCAGTGACAGCAATCAGCCCCAGCATTTT. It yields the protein CASSDSNQPQHF. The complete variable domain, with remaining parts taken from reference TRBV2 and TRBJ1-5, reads EPEVTQTPSHQVTQMGQEVILRCVPISNHLYFYWYRQILGQKVEFLVSFYNNEISEKSEIFDDQFSVERPDGSNFTLKIRSTKLEDSAMYFCASSDSNQPQHFGDGTRLSIL.